Detailed here is one TCR beta chain. Its antigen is as yet unknown. Frozen PBMC stocks contributed around 2 micrograms of genomic DNA to the TCR beta libraries. This sample was included in a study of cytotoxic CD8 clonotypes in ibrutinib-treated CLL. General observations from the study: Clonotypes that were public were uncommon, and they contracted or stayed stable on treatment.

The method was immunoSEQ multiplex PCR; TCRdb's version includes in-frame clones alone and lacks a portion of them. Of about 130,000 clones detected, 80% to 85% appear once; the ten largest clones hold about 3.3%. The origin of this receptor is a human donor with chronic lymphocytic leukemia. This specimen consisted of PBMCs, obtained after 24 months of ibrutinib treatment.

CDR3 nucleotides: TGCGCCAGCAGCCCGGCGGGACAGGCCCTCTACGAGCAGTACTTC. Protein: CASSPAGQALYEQYF. The V gene is TRBV5-1, the J gene TRBJ2-7; 8 positions match TRBD1. Per the germline V gene, CDR1 is SGHRS and CDR2 is YFSETQ. The CDR3 is 15 residues long. V trimming: 4 bases; J trimming: 3 bases; junction bases outside the gene matches: 9.